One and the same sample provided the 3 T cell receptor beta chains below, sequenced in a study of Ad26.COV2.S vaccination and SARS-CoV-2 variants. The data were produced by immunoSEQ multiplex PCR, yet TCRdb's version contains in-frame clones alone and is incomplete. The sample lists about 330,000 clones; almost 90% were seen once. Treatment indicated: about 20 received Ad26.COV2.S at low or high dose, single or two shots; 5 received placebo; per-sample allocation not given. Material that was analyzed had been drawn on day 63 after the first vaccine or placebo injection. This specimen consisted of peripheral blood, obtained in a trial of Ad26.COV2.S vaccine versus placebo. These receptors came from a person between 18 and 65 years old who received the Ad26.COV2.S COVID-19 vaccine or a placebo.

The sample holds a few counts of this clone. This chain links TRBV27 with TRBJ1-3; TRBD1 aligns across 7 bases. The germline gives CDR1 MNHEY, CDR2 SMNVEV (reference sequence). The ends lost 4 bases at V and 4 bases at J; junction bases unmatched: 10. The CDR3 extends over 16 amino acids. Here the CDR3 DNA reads TGTGCCAGCAGTTCTCAAACAGGGGATTGGGGAAACACCATATATTTT. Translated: CASSSQTGDWGNTIYF.

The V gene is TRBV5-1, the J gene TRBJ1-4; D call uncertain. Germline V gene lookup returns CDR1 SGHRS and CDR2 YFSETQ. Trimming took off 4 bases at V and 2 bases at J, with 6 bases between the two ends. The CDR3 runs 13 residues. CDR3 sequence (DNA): TGCGCCAGCAGCCGAGGGACTAATGAAAAACTGTTTTTT. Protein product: CASSRGTNEKLFF.

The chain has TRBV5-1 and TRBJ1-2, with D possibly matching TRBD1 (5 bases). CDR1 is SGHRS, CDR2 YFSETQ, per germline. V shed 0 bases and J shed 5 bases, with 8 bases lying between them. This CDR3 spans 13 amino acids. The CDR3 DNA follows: TGCGCCAGCAGCTTGGGACAGAATTATGGCTACACCTTC. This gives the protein CASSLGQNYGYTF.